This T cell receptor beta chain is from a study of Graves' ophthalmopathy and Graves' hyperthyroidism. The germline CDR1 and CDR2 sequences are MNHEY and SVGAGI. The CDR3 has 15 amino acids. V gave up 1 base and J gave up 6 bases; unmatched junction bases: 9. Scientists amplified the TCR beta CDR3 regions from RNA transcripts. The library came from an HTBI-primed first-round RT-PCR and a second-round multiplex PCR. Each CDR3 protein gets one entry after TCRdb re-called the multiplex PCR reads with MiXCR. Among about 740,000 distinct CDR3 sequences, around 40% were seen once, and the ten largest hold 44%.

The gene calls are TRBV6-5 and TRBJ2-7, with 7 bases identical to TRBD2. Sequenced sample: peripheral blood. This clonotype was obtained from an adult man with Graves' ophthalmopathy. The CDR3 sequence: CASSYLAGPDGEQYF. DNA for the CDR3: TGTGCCAGCAGTTACTTAGCGGGTCCTGACGGCGAGCAGTACTTC.